Listed below are T cell receptor beta chains from one sample, sequenced in a study of cytomegalovirus exposure and HLA in healthy donors. Produced via immunoSEQ multiplex PCR; TCRdb's table is partial and in-frame only. The data show roughly 99,000 clones, more than 70% seen once. The specimen was PBMCs. These receptors came from a man younger than 45 in good health and CMV-seronegative. CDR3s include the opening cysteine and the closing phenylalanine or tryptophan. The order of the fields is D gene, J gene, V gene, clone size, CDR3 DNA, CDR3 protein. D genes are given only for firm matches. Clone size is shown for a subset of rows, as once, few, many or a class of expanded clone.

D: NA; J: TRBJ2-7; V: TRBV5-1; size: NA; DNA: TGCGCCAGCAGCCAGACGGGACACTCTAGGCCCTACGAGCAGTACTTC; CDR3: CASSQTGHSRPYEQYF
D: TRBD1; J: TRBJ2-7; V: TRBV14; size: NA; DNA: TGTGCCAGCAGCCGCCGGGACAGGGTCGGCGAGCAGTACTTC; CDR3: CASSRRDRVGEQYF
D: TRBD1; J: TRBJ1-1; V: TRBV29-1; size: NA; DNA: TGCAGCGTTGAGAGGGACAGGCCGAGAAATCGTGAAGCTTTCTTT; CDR3: CSVERDRPRNREAFF
D: NA; J: TRBJ2-7; V: TRBV6-5; size: NA; DNA: TGTGCCAGCAGTGGGCTATCTTCCTACGAGCAGTACTTC; CDR3: CASSGLSSYEQYF
D: NA; J: TRBJ1-1; V: TRBV7-3; size: NA; DNA: TGTGCCAGCAGCCGGGGGGGTTTGAACACTGAAGCTTTCTTT; CDR3: CASSRGGLNTEAFF
D: NA; J: TRBJ2-1; V: TRBV7-8; size: NA; DNA: TGTGCCAGCAGCTTAGCGCTAATAACGGGGGTAACCTACAATGAGCAGTTCTTC; CDR3: CASSLALITGVTYNEQFF
D: TRBD2; J: TRBJ2-2; V: TRBV18; size: NA; DNA: TGTGCCAGCTCACCACTTAGCGGGAGTTCATACAGGAACACCGGGGAGCTGTTTTTT; CDR3: CASSPLSGSSYRNTGELFF
D: NA; J: TRBJ1-1; V: TRBV5-1; size: NA; DNA: TGCGCCAGCAGCCAGACAGCTAACACTGAAGCTTTCTTT; CDR3: CASSQTANTEAFF
D: NA; J: TRBJ1-3; V: TRBV19; size: many; DNA: TGTGCCAGCAGGTCTGACTCTGGAAACACCATATATTTT; CDR3: CASRSDSGNTIYF
D: NA; J: TRBJ2-1; V: TRBV5-4; size: NA; DNA: TGTGCCAGCAGCGGGTGGGGGCAGGGGGGAAGCTCCTACAATGAGCAGTTCTTC; CDR3: CASSGWGQGGSSYNEQFF
D: TRBD2; J: TRBJ2-5; V: TRBV7-8; size: NA; DNA: TGTGCCAGCAGCTCCTTCGGGGGGGCCGGGCAAGAGACCCAGTACTTC; CDR3: CASSSFGGAGQETQYF
D: NA; J: TRBJ2-1; V: TRBV5-1; size: NA; DNA: TGCGCCAGCAAGGATCAGCGGTCCTCCTACAATGAGCAGTTCTTC; CDR3: CASKDQRSSYNEQFF
D: NA; J: TRBJ1-2; V: TRBV30; size: NA; DNA: TGTGCCTGGATACCTCCGGGGGGCTATGGCTACACCTTC; CDR3: CAWIPPGGYGYTF
D: TRBD2; J: TRBJ2-7; V: TRBV9; size: NA; DNA: TGTGCCAGCAGCGCCACTAGCGGACAAACCTACGAGCAGTACTTC; CDR3: CASSATSGQTYEQYF
D: TRBD1; J: TRBJ2-1; V: TRBV28; size: NA; DNA: TGTGCCAGCAGCCAGGACAGGGGGCTCGATGAGCAGTTCTTC; CDR3: CASSQDRGLDEQFF
D: NA; J: TRBJ1-1; V: TRBV27; size: NA; DNA: TGTGCCAGCTCCCCTGTGGGGAGGTGGAGCACTGAAGCTTTCTTT; CDR3: CASSPVGRWSTEAFF
D: NA; J: TRBJ2-3; V: TRBV6-1; size: NA; DNA: TGTGCCAGCAGTGTCTCTAGAGATACGCAGTATTTT; CDR3: CASSVSRDTQYF
D: TRBD1; J: TRBJ2-3; V: TRBV5-5; size: NA; DNA: TGTGCCAGCAGCTACCCGACAGGGGGCACAGATACGCAGTATTTT; CDR3: CASSYPTGGTDTQYF
D: NA; J: TRBJ1-5; V: TRBV6-5; size: NA; DNA: TGTGCCAGCAGTTACTCACGAGATAGCAATCAGCCCCAGCATTTT; CDR3: CASSYSRDSNQPQHF
D: TRBD2; J: TRBJ2-1; V: TRBV5-4; size: NA; DNA: TGTGCCAGCAGCCCGTGGGAGGGCAATGAGCAGTTCTTC; CDR3: CASSPWEGNEQFF
D: NA; J: TRBJ1-1; V: TRBV2; size: NA; DNA: TGTGCCAGTAAACAGGGTCGGAACACTGAAGCTTTCTTT; CDR3: CASKQGRNTEAFF
D: NA; J: TRBJ2-1; V: TRBV28; size: NA; DNA: TGTGCCAGCAGTCCTACTAGGAGCTCCTACAATGAGCAGTTCTTC; CDR3: CASSPTRSSYNEQFF
D: NA; J: TRBJ2-7; V: TRBV25-1; size: NA; DNA: TGTGCCAGCAGTGGGAAAGCAGGTACCTACGAGCAGTACTTC; CDR3: CASSGKAGTYEQYF
D: TRBD2; J: TRBJ2-1; V: TRBV19; size: NA; DNA: TGTGCGTCGGGAGGTACTTACAATGAGCAGTTCTTC; CDR3: CASGGTYNEQFF
D: TRBD1; J: TRBJ2-3; V: TRBV19; size: NA; DNA: TGTGCCAGTAGTAGCAGGACAGGGACCACAGATACGCAGTATTTT; CDR3: CASSSRTGTTDTQYF
D: NA; J: TRBJ1-3; V: TRBV6-5; size: NA; DNA: TGTGCCAGCAGTGAAGTCGGTTTGAACACCATATATTTT; CDR3: CASSEVGLNTIYF
D: TRBD1; J: TRBJ1-1; V: TRBV5-6; size: NA; DNA: TGTGCCAGCAGCCGGACAGGGGTGGTTACTGAAGCTTTCTTT; CDR3: CASSRTGVVTEAFF
D: TRBD1; J: TRBJ1-6; V: TRBV5-6; size: NA; DNA: TGTGCCAGCAGCTTGGGATCGGACAGGGGGCCATATAATTCACCCCTCCACTTT; CDR3: CASSLGSDRGPYNSPLHF
D: TRBD2; J: TRBJ2-3; V: TRBV5-1; size: NA; DNA: TGCGCCAGTTCGGAGCGGGACACAGATACGCAGTATTTT; CDR3: CASSERDTDTQYF
D: TRBD1; J: TRBJ2-7; V: TRBV5-1; size: NA; DNA: TGCGCCAGCAGCTTGGAAGGGACAGCCGTAGACTACGAGCAGTACTTC; CDR3: CASSLEGTAVDYEQYF
D: TRBD1; J: TRBJ1-2; V: TRBV28; size: few; DNA: TGTGCCAGCAGTTCACCGGGACAGGTCTATGGCTACACCTTC; CDR3: CASSSPGQVYGYTF
D: TRBD2; J: TRBJ2-1; V: TRBV5-1; size: NA; DNA: TGCGCCAGCAGCTTGGAGGCTAGCGGGGGCGGTGAGCAGTTCTTC; CDR3: CASSLEASGGGEQFF
D: NA; J: TRBJ1-5; V: TRBV14; size: NA; DNA: TGTGCCAGCAGCCAAGACTTTAATCAGCCCCAGCATTTT; CDR3: CASSQDFNQPQHF
D: TRBD1; J: TRBJ2-3; V: TRBV5-1; size: NA; DNA: TGCGCCAGCAGCATTGCTACAGGGGGAACAGGTACGCAGTATTTT; CDR3: CASSIATGGTGTQYF
D: TRBD1; J: TRBJ1-5; V: TRBV6-1; size: once; DNA: TGTGCCAGCAGTGGATTCGGATCCCAGACAGGGAGCAATCAGCCCCAGCATTTT; CDR3: CASSGFGSQTGSNQPQHF
D: TRBD2; J: TRBJ2-3; V: TRBV6-6; size: NA; DNA: TGTGCCAGCACCCGGGGGGGAGGTACAGATACGCAGTATTTT; CDR3: CASTRGGGTDTQYF
D: TRBD1; J: TRBJ2-7; V: TRBV28; size: NA; DNA: TGTGCCAGCAGTTTACAAAGGATCGGACCCGGGACAGGGACCTACGAGCAGTACTTC; CDR3: CASSLQRIGPGTGTYEQYF
D: NA; J: TRBJ2-7; V: TRBV5-1; size: NA; DNA: TGCGCCAGCAGCCCCCGGGGGCCGAGCGGGGCCGCCTTCGCCTACGAGCAGTACTTC; CDR3: CASSPRGPSGAAFAYEQYF
D: TRBD1; J: TRBJ1-2; V: TRBV5-1; size: NA; DNA: TGCGCCAGCAGCTCTGGACAGGGGGCAAGTGGCTACACCTTC; CDR3: CASSSGQGASGYTF
D: NA; J: TRBJ1-2; V: TRBV7-9; size: few; DNA: TGTGCCAGCAGCGAGGACAGAAACTATGGCTACACCTTC; CDR3: CASSEDRNYGYTF
D: NA; J: TRBJ2-3; V: TRBV5-1; size: few; DNA: TGCGCCAGCAGCTTGGGAGGGGGGGGCACAGATACGCAGTATTTT; CDR3: CASSLGGGGTDTQYF
D: NA; J: TRBJ1-3; V: TRBV7-9; size: once; DNA: TGTGCCAGCAGCCCGACAGGTTTAGGGAACACCATATATTTT; CDR3: CASSPTGLGNTIYF
D: TRBD1; J: TRBJ1-5; V: TRBV5-3; size: NA; DNA: TGTGCCAGAAGCGCGGGACAGGGGGGACAGCCCCAGCATTTT; CDR3: CARSAGQGGQPQHF
D: NA; J: TRBJ1-1; V: TRBV6-1; size: few; DNA: TGTGCCAGCAGTCAGGACACAACTGAAGCTTTCTTT; CDR3: CASSQDTTEAFF
D: TRBD2; J: TRBJ2-7; V: TRBV5-6; size: NA; DNA: TGTGCCAGCAGCTTGGGGGGGGGCTCCTACGAGCAGTACTTC; CDR3: CASSLGGGSYEQYF